This is a list of T cell receptor beta chains from one sample in a study of T cell changes during pregnancy in multiple sclerosis. Generated by immunoSEQ multiplex PCR, the TCRdb table keeps only in-frame clones and is missing some. The sample contains more than 75,000 clones, approximately 94% of which appear only once. This specimen consisted of peripheral blood, obtained in the third trimester of pregnancy. All receptors come from a female donor with multiple sclerosis, enrolled in a pregnancy study. CDR3s include the opening cysteine and the closing phenylalanine or tryptophan. D genes are given only for firm matches. Size values are once, few and many counts, or a class for expanded clones, and some rows have none.

D	size	V	J	CDR3	DNA
-	-	TRBV6-1	TRBJ2-7	CASSEGRYEQYF	TGTGCCAGCAGTGAAGGTCGTTACGAGCAGTACTTC
TRBD1	-	TRBV2	TRBJ2-5	CASSIGTGQETQYF	TGTGCCAGCAGTATAGGGACAGGGCAAGAGACCCAGTACTTC
-	few	TRBV20-1	TRBJ1-1	CSASEAFF	TGCAGTGCCAGTGAAGCTTTCTTT
-	-	TRBV4-1	TRBJ1-1	CASSKGPDRNTEAFF	TGCGCCAGCAGCAAAGGCCCGGACAGGAACACTGAAGCTTTCTTT
-	-	TRBV9	TRBJ1-2	CASSVRDIGQNPYGYTF	TGTGCCAGCAGCGTACGGGACATTGGGCAGAACCCGTATGGCTACACCTTC
TRBD1	-	TRBV2	TRBJ1-1	CASSADRDTEAFF	TGTGCCAGCAGTGCCGACAGGGACACTGAAGCTTTCTTT
-	-	TRBV2	TRBJ1-5	CASNAYSNQPQHF	TGTGCCAGCAACGCGTATAGCAATCAGCCCCAGCATTTT
TRBD1	-	TRBV30	TRBJ2-7	CAWSALSTGGSYEQYF	TGTGCCTGGAGTGCCCTTTCGACAGGGGGCTCCTACGAGCAGTACTTC
-	once	TRBV11-2	TRBJ2-3	CASSLEMGLTDTQYF	TGTGCCAGCAGCTTAGAAATGGGGCTTACAGATACGCAGTATTTT
-	-	TRBV6-6	TRBJ1-1	CASSYSPGNTEAFF	TGTGCCAGCAGTTACTCTCCGGGGAACACTGAAGCTTTCTTT
TRBD1	-	TRBV18	TRBJ1-1	CASSPGQTYTEAFF	TGTGCCAGCTCACCGGGACAGACCTACACTGAAGCTTTCTTT
TRBD2	-	TRBV4-1	TRBJ2-1	CASRGLAGSYHNEQFF	TGCGCCAGCCGAGGACTAGCGGGGTCGTACCACAATGAGCAGTTCTTC
-	-	TRBV14	TRBJ1-1	CASSQGGQGWTEAFF	TGTGCCAGCAGCCAAGGGGGCCAGGGGTGGACTGAAGCTTTCTTT
-	-	TRBV6-6	TRBJ1-4	CASSDRSGVGEKLFF	TGTGCCAGCAGTGACCGGAGCGGGGTAGGAGAAAAACTGTTTTTT
-	-	TRBV6-1	TRBJ2-7	CASSATLDGEQYF	TGTGCCAGCAGTGCCACACTAGATGGGGAGCAGTACTTC
TRBD1	-	TRBV15	TRBJ1-5	CATSSEQGEVQPQHF	TGTGCCACCAGCAGTGAACAGGGGGAAGTTCAGCCCCAGCATTTT
TRBD1	-	TRBV25-1	TRBJ1-1	CASTPKQGPHVWNTEAFF	TGTGCCAGCACCCCGAAACAGGGGCCCCACGTCTGGAACACTGAAGCTTTCTTT
-	-	TRBV7-3	TRBJ2-1	CASSSQGRDSSYNEQFF	TGTGCCAGCAGCTCCCAAGGGCGGGACAGCTCCTACAATGAGCAGTTCTTC
TRBD1	-	TRBV10-3	TRBJ1-2	CAINGQGSSNYGYTF	TGTGCCATCAACGGACAGGGAAGTTCTAACTATGGCTACACCTTC
TRBD2	-	TRBV7-2	TRBJ2-3	CASSAARGGGTDTQYF	TGTGCCAGCAGCGCCGCCCGGGGGGGTGGCACAGATACGCAGTATTTT
-	-	TRBV5-5	TRBJ1-1	CASSPFEGVNTEAFF	TGTGCCAGCAGCCCCTTTGAAGGGGTGAACACTGAAGCTTTCTTT
-	-	TRBV23-1	TRBJ2-7	CASSQDLWRDEQYF	TGCGCCAGCAGTCAAGACCTCTGGCGGGACGAGCAGTACTTC
-	few	TRBV15	TRBJ1-6	CATSPWRDSYNSPLHF	TGTGCCACCAGTCCGTGGAGGGACTCCTATAATTCACCCCTCCACTTT
-	-	TRBV2	TRBJ2-7	CASSYRGTGTYEQYF	TGTGCCAGCAGCTACCGTGGGACTGGCACCTACGAGCAGTACTTC
TRBD1	-	TRBV19	TRBJ2-7	CASSMGQGYEQYF	TGTGCCAGTAGTATGGGACAGGGCTACGAGCAGTACTTC
-	-	TRBV18	TRBJ1-4	CASSPGGATNEKLFF	TGTGCCAGCTCACCAGGGGGCGCGACTAATGAAAAACTGTTTTTT
-	once	TRBV5-8	TRBJ2-4	CASSFGGTLAKNIQYF	TGTGCCAGCAGCTTCGGGGGAACCTTAGCCAAAAACATTCAGTACTTC
-	-	TRBV5-1	TRBJ2-5	CASSLRQETQYF	TGCGCCAGCAGCTTGCGCCAAGAGACCCAGTACTTC
TRBD1	-	TRBV13	TRBJ2-7	CATGTGARNEQYF	TGTGCCACTGGGACAGGGGCTAGGAACGAGCAGTACTTC
TRBD1	-	TRBV18	TRBJ1-1	CASSPGTGPTEAFF	TGTGCCAGCTCACCCGGGACAGGGCCCACTGAAGCTTTCTTT
-	-	TRBV6-6	TRBJ2-6	CASSYSQGDRANVLTF	TGTGCCAGCAGTTACTCGCAGGGTGATAGGGCCAACGTCCTGACTTTC
TRBD1	-	TRBV4-1	TRBJ2-1	CASSNPGTGKRVQFF	TGCGCCAGCAGCAATCCCGGGACAGGGAAAAGGGTGCAGTTCTTC
-	-	TRBV19	TRBJ2-7	CASSIGQAPGYEQYF	TGTGCCAGTAGTATAGGACAGGCCCCTGGCTACGAGCAGTACTTC
-	-	TRBV7-9	TRBJ1-2	CASSPDNSNYGYTF	TGTGCCAGCAGCCCAGACAATTCCAACTATGGCTACACCTTC
-	-	TRBV10-2	TRBJ1-1	CASKSLRGGNTEAFF	TGCGCCAGCAAATCCCTTAGGGGGGGTAACACTGAAGCTTTCTTT
TRBD2	-	TRBV5-1	TRBJ2-2	CASSLYYAGGANTGELFF	TGCGCCAGCAGCTTGTACTACGCGGGGGGGGCGAACACCGGGGAGCTGTTTTTT
-	-	TRBV6-5	TRBJ1-2	CASSYGQGRGYTF	TGTGCCAGCAGTTACGGGCAGGGTCGAGGCTACACCTTC